Presented here are 29 T cell receptor beta chains from one specimen sequenced in a study of shared clonotypes between healthy human individuals. TCRdb keeps only in-frame clones here, not all; method: immunoSEQ multiplex PCR. The table includes about 380,000 clones, about 96% detected once. The sample was memory CD8+ T cells sorted from blood. Subset denoted: CD45RO+ cells pooled with CCR7-negative TemRA cells. These receptors were obtained from a man aged 30-40 years in good health.

This chain joins TRBV19 and TRBJ1-5; 12 bases line up with TRBD1. Germline CDR1 and CDR2: LNHDA and SQIVND (reference sequence). The CDR3 sequence is 17 residues long. The trim removed 3 bases at V and 0 bases at J, leaving 3 bases unmatched. The CDR3 spells CASSMGQGAYSNQPQHF. The CDR3 DNA reads as TGTGCCAGTAGTATGGGACAGGGGGCCTATAGCAATCAGCCCCAGCATTTT.

The rearrangement joins TRBV15 to TRBJ2-7; 10 bases fit TRBD1. CDR3 length equals 13 residues. The ends lost 1 base at V and 6 bases at J; junction bases unmatched: 0. Germline V gene lookup returns CDR1 LNHNV and CDR2 YYDKDF (reference sequence). The CDR3 here is CATSRGTGGEQYF. The CDR3 nucleotides are TGTGCCACCAGCAGAGGGACAGGGGGCGAGCAGTACTTC.

This chain uses TRBV25-1 with TRBJ2-7; no firm D call. CDR3 length equals 13 residues. The V end was cut by 5 bases, the J end by 1 base, with 9 bases between. Germline CDR1 and CDR2: MGHDK and SYGVNS. CDR3 protein: CASSPMPSYEQYF. The CDR3, as DNA: TGTGCCAGCAGTCCCATGCCTTCCTACGAGCAGTACTTC.

The V gene is TRBV27, the J gene TRBJ2-4; D remains unclear. The CDR3 runs to 13 residues. Deletions cut 3 bases from V and 4 bases from J, with 7 bases between. Germline-derived CDR1 and CDR2 are MNHEY and SMNVEV (reference sequence). The CDR3, as DNA: TGTGCCAGCAGTTTTAGCAGGAAAAACATTCAGTACTTC. Translation: CASSFSRKNIQYF.

V gene TRBV10-2 combines with J gene TRBJ2-1; 10 nucleotides align to TRBD2. The germline V gene encodes CDR1 WSHSY and CDR2 SAAADI. V gave up 6 bases and J gave up 8 bases; unmatched junction bases: 16. The CDR3 contains 17 residues. For the CDR3, the DNA is TGCGCCAGCAGGGCCGGGACTAGCGTTATCATAGGCGATGAGCAGTTCTTC. Residues: CASRAGTSVIIGDEQFF.

The V gene is TRBV5-5, the J gene TRBJ2-5; D uncertain. CDR1 and CDR2 from the germline V gene are SGHKS and YYEKEE (reference sequence). The CDR3 covers 13 residues. V lost 4 bases to trimming and J lost 4 bases, with 11 bases between them. CDR3 DNA sequence: TGTGCCAGCAGCCTGACCGTCTTAGAGACCCAGTACTTC. It is translated as CASSLTVLETQYF.

V and J are TRBV10-3 and TRBJ1-2, with D unresolved. The V gene's germline CDR1 is ENHRY and CDR2 SYGVKD. V was trimmed by 4 bases and J by 8 bases, leaving 17 bases between them. CDR3 length: 14 amino acids. The chain's CDR3 is CAISAQAGSQGYTF. CDR3 sequence (DNA): TGTGCCATCAGTGCGCAGGCGGGTTCTCAGGGCTACACCTTC.

This chain joins TRBV6-5 and TRBJ2-7; TRBD1 is a possible D gene (6 bases). Trimming took off 4 bases at V and 2 bases at J, with 15 bases between the two ends. CDR1 and CDR2 from the germline V gene are MNHEY and SVGAGI. The CDR3 spans 15 residues. In nucleotides, the CDR3 is TGTGCCAGCAGTTGGTCCGGACAGTTAACCTACGAGCAGTACTTC. This gives the protein CASSWSGQLTYEQYF.

The chain links TRBV2 to TRBJ2-2, with 7 nucleotides matching TRBD2. The germline V gene has CDR1 SNHLY and CDR2 FYNNEI. The CDR3 covers 11 residues. V dropped 8 bases and J dropped 6; count of bases not matched to a gene: 0. CDR3 coding DNA: TGTGCCAGCGGGGGGGCCGGGGAGCTGTTTTTT. This encodes CASGGAGELFF.

The V gene is TRBV6-5, the J gene TRBJ2-4; 9 nucleotides align to TRBD2. This CDR3 is built from 15 residues. Losses at the gene ends were 2 bases for V and 6 bases for J; bases not matched to a gene: 5. CDR1 is MNHEY, CDR2 SVGAGI, per germline. This chain's CDR3 is CASSYRSAGGNIQYF. The CDR3 DNA reads TGTGCCAGCAGTTACCGCTCAGCGGGAGGAAACATTCAGTACTTC.

With regard to this clone: A read error may account for a junction end that differs from germline. This rearrangement joins TRBV9 to TRBJ2-2, with a possible D match to TRBD2 (6 bases). Germline values: CDR1 SGDLS, CDR2 YYNGEE. The CDR3 loop spans 18 amino acids. CDR3 bases: TGTGCCAGCAGCGTAAGGGAAGGAGGGCTAGCGAAGACCGGGGAGCTGTTTTTT. Amino acids: CASSVREGGLAKTGELFF.

This rearrangement joins TRBV11-1 to TRBJ2-2; TRBD2 matches at 10 bases. With V trimmed by 2 bases and J by 6 bases, 6 bases remained unmatched. The CDR3 sequence is 16 residues long. Germline V lookup: CDR1 SGHAT, CDR2 FQDESV (reference sequence). The CDR3 is CASSLLPAGGSGELFF. The CDR3, as DNA: TGTGCCAGCAGCTTACTTCCAGCGGGAGGGTCCGGGGAGCTGTTTTTT.

The rearrangement links TRBV30 to TRBJ1-5; TRBD1 might be the D (6 bases). The CDR3 contains 14 residues. Trimming removed 3 bases from V and 0 bases from J, with 9 bases in between. The germline gives CDR1 GTSNPN, CDR2 SVGIG (reference sequence). Here the CDR3 reads CAWSRTASNQPQHF. The CDR3 bases are TGTGCCTGGAGCCGGACAGCTAGCAATCAGCCCCAGCATTTT.

The gene calls are TRBV28 and TRBJ2-7; tentatively, D is TRBD1 or TRBD2 (7 bases each). The ends were cut back, 5 bases at V and 13 bases at J, with 21 bases in the middle. The CDR3 is 13 amino acids. Germline V gene data show CDR1 as MDHEN and CDR2 as SYDVKM. As DNA, the CDR3 is TGTGCCAGCAGTCCGCGGGGAACAGGGGAGGGATACTTC. This translates into CASSPRGTGEGYF.

The chain couples TRBV5-1 to TRBJ2-3; weak D call: TRBD1 (5 bases). Trimming cost V 6 bases and J 2 bases, with 13 bases left between them. This CDR3 region has 14 residues. Germline lookup yields CDR1 SGHRS and CDR2 YFSETQ. CDR3 bases: TGCGCCAGCAAGTTGGGCAGGGACACAGATACGCAGTATTTT. Translation: CASKLGRDTDTQYF.

The chain employs TRBV6-1 and TRBJ2-5; D possibly uses TRBD1 or TRBD2 (6 bases each). The CDR3 runs 15 residues. V dropped 7 bases and J dropped 5 bases, with 20 bases sitting between them. CDR1 and CDR2 (germline): MNHNS, SASEGT. CDR3 sequence reads: CASTGTFGGRETQYF. The CDR3 DNA follows: TGTGCCAGCACCGGGACTTTTGGGGGGCGGGAGACCCAGTACTTC.

J is TRBJ2-1 and V is TRBV7-3, with 9 bases that match TRBD2. The CDR3 is 12 amino acids. V shed 5 bases and J 16 bases; nucleotides not matched to a gene: 9. In germline, CDR1 is SGHTA, CDR2 FQGTGA. In DNA, the CDR3 is TGTGCCAGCAGCACCCAAACTAGCGGGCTTTTCTTC. It is translated as CASSTQTSGLFF. Using reference TRBV7-3 and TRBJ2-1 for the parts outside the CDR3, the full variable domain is GAGVSQTPSNKVTEKGKYVELRCDPISGHTALYWYRQSLGQGPEFLIYFQGTGAADDSGLPNDRFFAVRPEGSVSTLKIQRTERGDSAVYLCASSTQTSGLFFGPGTRLTVL.

The chain joins TRBV2 to TRBJ1-3; D unresolved. V lost 1 base to trimming and J lost 2 bases, with 3 bases between them. CDR3 length: 13 amino acids. The germline CDR1 and CDR2 sequences are SNHLY and FYNNEI. The chain's CDR3 is CASSEGTGNTIYF. In nucleotides, the CDR3 is TGTGCCAGCAGTGAAGGGACTGGAAACACCATATATTTT.

The chain joins TRBV10-3 to TRBJ2-7, with a weak D call TRBD2 (6 bases). CDR3 length: 14 residues. V gave up 5 bases and J gave up 4 bases, with 15 bases separating them. The germline V gene has CDR1 ENHRY and CDR2 SYGVKD. As DNA, the CDR3 is TGTGCCATCAGTCCTGACCGGGACTTTTACGAGCAGTACTTC. Protein product: CAISPDRDFYEQYF.

The CDR3, as DNA: TGTGCCAGCACTGACAGGGGACGGGGATACGTCCTGACTTTC. Translation: CASTDRGRGYVLTF. This chain links TRBV27 with TRBJ2-6; 8 nucleotides align to TRBD1. The junction had 10 bases not matched to a gene; V was cut back by 7 bases and J by 11 bases. The CDR3 length is 14 residues. CDR1 MNHEY and CDR2 SMNVEV come from the germline V gene (reference sequence).

The V and J genes are TRBV18 and TRBJ1-3; 8 nucleotides agree with TRBD1. V lost 6 bases and J lost 2; bases outside the gene matches: 15. The CDR3 covers 18 residues. Germline assignment: CDR1 KGHSH and CDR2 LQKENI. The CDR3, as DNA: TGTGCCAGCTCGTACGGACAGGGTCTCATCCCGGCTGGAAACACCATATATTTT. Translating gives CASSYGQGLIPAGNTIYF.

The chain combines TRBV11-2 with TRBJ2-3; D gene unclear. The germline gives CDR1 SGHAT, CDR2 FQNNGV. Trimming cost V 0 bases and J 3 bases, with 7 bases left between them. The CDR3 spans 14 residues. This CDR3 is CASSLDARTDTQYF. The CDR3, as DNA: TGTGCCAGCAGCTTAGACGCTCGGACAGATACGCAGTATTTT. The variable domain in full, with the rest retrieved from reference TRBV11-2 and TRBJ2-3, is EAGVAQSPRYKIIEKRQSVAFWCNPISGHATLYWYQQILGQGPKLLIQFQNNGVVDDSQLPKDRFSAERLKGVDSTLKIQPAKLEDSAVYLCASSLDARTDTQYFGPGTRLTVL.

The rearrangement links TRBV6-9 to TRBJ1-2, with a possible D match to TRBD1 (5 bases). The germline CDR1 and CDR2 sequences are MNHGY and SVAAGI. The CDR3 sequence is 13 residues long. V lost 3 bases to trimming and J lost 7 bases, with 12 bases between them. This CDR3 is CASSYRGRGGYTF. CDR3 DNA: TGTGCCAGCAGTTACCGGGGTAGGGGTGGCTACACCTTC.

CDR3 sequence reads: CASSVGASRQTETQYF. The CDR3, as DNA: TGTGCCAGCAGCGTTGGGGCTAGTCGGCAGACAGAGACCCAGTACTTC. V gene TRBV9 combines with J gene TRBJ2-5, with D perhaps matching TRBD1 (5 bases). The V end lost 2 bases, the J end lost 4 bases, and 18 bases lay between the germline ends. Germline CDR1 SGDLS, CDR2 YYNGEE. The CDR3 sequence is 16 residues long.

About this clone: At the DNA level, this CDR3 is encoded by other sequences in the same sample as well. V and J are TRBV5-4 and TRBJ2-2, with unresolved D. CDR1 and CDR2 from the germline V gene are SGHNT and YYREEE (reference sequence). Trimming shortened V by 1 base and J by 2 bases, and 0 bases separated the two germline ends. This CDR3 region has 12 residues. The CDR3 DNA follows: TGTGCCAGCAGCTTGAACACCGGGGAGCTGTTTTTT. Its protein is CASSLNTGELFF.

The rearrangement links TRBV7-2 to TRBJ2-1; D possibly matches TRBD1 or TRBD2 (5 bases each). The CDR3 is 15 amino acids. V was pared by 5 bases and J by 3 bases, with 14 bases between. Germline V lookup: CDR1 SGHTA, CDR2 FQGNSA. CDR3 region: CASSRTWTSYNEQFF. The CDR3 DNA reads as TGTGCCAGCAGCCGGACTTGGACAAGCTACAATGAGCAGTTCTTC.

This chain joins TRBV5-1 and TRBJ1-5; D might be TRBD1 (6 bases). Trimming stripped 0 bases from V and 1 base from J, with 8 bases between. The length of the CDR3 is 15 residues. Germline-derived CDR1 and CDR2 are SGHRS and YFSETQ. As DNA, the CDR3 is TGCGCCAGCAGCTTGGAGGGGGTGAGCAATCAGCCCCAGCATTTT. It codes for CASSLEGVSNQPQHF.

The gene calls are TRBV5-1 and TRBJ2-3, with TRBD2 as a possible D gene (6 bases). This CDR3 region has 15 residues. CDR1 is SGHRS, CDR2 YFSETQ, per germline. V was trimmed by 4 bases and J by 0 bases, leaving 12 bases between them. The CDR3 bases are TGCGCCAGCAGCGGAATAGCGGCTAGCACAGATACGCAGTATTTT. This encodes CASSGIAASTDTQYF.

The J gene is TRBJ2-2, the V gene TRBV10-1, with D possibly matching TRBD2 (6 bases). With 8 bases removed from V and 3 bases from J, the gap between germline ends came to 13 bases. CDR3 length: 14 amino acids. Germline V CDR1 and CDR2: WNHNN, SYGVQD (reference sequence). Written as DNA, the CDR3 is TGCGCCAGCGGAGAACTAGCTGACACCGGGGAGCTGTTTTTT. As protein: CASGELADTGELFF.